Presented here are 4 T cell receptor beta chains from one specimen sequenced in a study of T-cell memory formation after mild COVID-19. TCRdb redid the calling of the 5' RACE reads with MiXCR, one entry per CDR3 protein. The table includes 200,000 to 250,000 distinct CDR3 sequences, about 10% detected once. The sequenced material came from PBMCs or a T cell subset sorted from them (not recorded which). These TCRs come from a young man who had mild COVID-19 (a few samples of this study predate the infection). Cell type and time point are not known.

This clonotype was recorded a few times. The genes are TRBV3-1 and TRBJ2-5; the match to TRBD2 covers 7 bases. Germline V gene data show CDR1 as LGHDT and CDR2 as YNNKEL (reference sequence). The CDR3 extends over 18 amino acids. The V gene end was trimmed by 1 base and the J gene end by 4 bases; junction bases not matched to a gene: 15. The CDR3 bases are TGTGCCAGCAGCCAAGGAGCAACCGGGACTAATAGCCGAGAGACCCAGTACTTC. It codes for CASSQGATGTNSRETQYF.

There are a few counts of this clonotype. CDR3 region: CASSSGGRGSQETQYF. The CDR3 DNA is TGCGCCAGCAGCTCCGGCGGGCGGGGTTCCCAAGAGACCCAGTACTTC. This rearrangement joins TRBV5-1 to TRBJ2-5; possibly TRBD2 for D (6 bases). Germline CDR1 SGHRS, CDR2 YFSETQ. The CDR3 is made up of 16 amino acids. V lost 3 bases to trimming and J lost 1 base, with 16 bases between them.

This clonotype was recorded a few times. The chain combines TRBV5-1 with TRBJ1-1; no clear D gene. With 7 bases removed from V and 2 bases from J, the gap between germline ends came to 12 bases. There are 13 residues in the CDR3. Germline V lookup: CDR1 SGHRS, CDR2 YFSETQ. CDR3 coding DNA: TGCGCCAGCCACCCTGACGGAAACACTGAAGCTTTCTTT. Amino acids: CASHPDGNTEAFF.

V gene TRBV28 combines with J gene TRBJ1-6, with unresolved D. CDR3 length equals 14 residues. The V and J ends lost 10 bases and 0 bases respectively, with 10 bases between them. Germline CDR1 and CDR2: MDHEN and SYDVKM. The CDR3, as DNA: TGTGCCACGACTGGTGGCTCCTATAATTCACCCCTCCACTTT. Its protein is CATTGGSYNSPLHF.